A selection of T cell receptor beta chains follows, all from one sample in a study of blood T cells in healthy people across ages. One entry per CDR3 protein, called by TCRdb with MiXCR from the 5' RACE reads. The sample lists around 700,000 distinct CDR3 sequences, more than 20% seen once, with more than 8% in the top ten. These data were likewise used in another study, on T cells of mothers and their children.

Sequenced: blood. Receptor source: a boy between 5 and 17 years old in good health. Each CDR3 is given with its conserved first and last residue. A D gene is named only where the DNA matches it firmly. Clone size appears in some rows only: once, few, many, or a class for an expanded clone.

j_gene	len	d_gene	abundance	v_gene	CDR3nt	CDR3aa
TRBJ2-7	16	NA	NA	TRBV14	TGTGCCAGCAGCCAAGAAGTGGGGGGGGCTCTCGACGAGCAGTACTTC	CASSQEVGGALDEQYF
TRBJ1-2	12	NA	NA	TRBV5-1	TGCGCCAGCAGCCCGATTGGCTATGGCTACACCTTC	CASSPIGYGYTF
TRBJ2-7	15	TRBD1	NA	TRBV5-1	TGCGCCAGCAGCTATTCCGGGACAGAAACCTACGAGCAGTACTTC	CASSYSGTETYEQYF
TRBJ1-4	14	NA	NA	TRBV4-3	TGCGCCAGCAGCCAGGTGACAGGAACCGAAAAACTGTTTTTT	CASSQVTGTEKLFF
TRBJ2-3	17	TRBD2	few	TRBV3-1	TGTGCCATCAGCCAAGATCGGCTAGCGGGTTCCACAGATACGCAGTATTTT	CAISQDRLAGSTDTQYF
TRBJ2-7	13	NA	once	TRBV20-1	TGCAGTGCTTGGCCCCCGGAGGGGTACGAGCAGTACTTC	CSAWPPEGYEQYF
TRBJ1-2	11	NA	many	TRBV29-1	TGCAGTGTAGCAGGAAACTATGGCTACACCTTC	CSVAGNYGYTF
TRBJ1-5	15	TRBD1	NA	TRBV6-6	TGTGCCAGCAGTTACGACGAGGGGGCGAGTCAGCCCCAGCATTTT	CASSYDEGASQPQHF
TRBJ1-1	14	NA	few	TRBV27	TGTGCCAGCAGTTTAGTGTTAAGGAACACTGAAGCTTTCTTT	CASSLVLRNTEAFF
TRBJ2-7	14	NA	NA	TRBV10-3	TGTGCCTCCGGAACGTTGACAGACAGATACGAGCAGTACTTC	CASGTLTDRYEQYF
TRBJ2-1	17	NA	NA	TRBV6-5	TGTGCCAGCAGTTACTCTCTTAGCGTGGATTTAGACAATGAGCAGTTCTTC	CASSYSLSVDLDNEQFF
TRBJ2-5	17	TRBD2	NA	TRBV4-1	TGCGCCAGCAGCCAAGTACAGTCGGGAGGACTTCAAGAGACCCAGTACTTC	CASSQVQSGGLQETQYF
TRBJ1-1	17	TRBD1	once	TRBV4-1	TGCGCCAGCAGCCAATTTACAACCGGGACAGGGGGCACTGAAGCTTTCTTT	CASSQFTTGTGGTEAFF
TRBJ2-1	19	TRBD2	few	TRBV28	TGTGCCAGCAGTTTCCCGACTAGCGGGAGGGTCAGCTCCTACAATGAGCAGTTCTTC	CASSFPTSGRVSSYNEQFF
TRBJ2-7	14	NA	NA	TRBV3-1	TGTGCCAGCAGCCCAGATGGCAGCTCCCACGAGCAGTACTTC	CASSPDGSSHEQYF
TRBJ2-4	16	NA	NA	TRBV4-1	TGCGCCAGCAGCCACCTGGTGACAGTCGCCAAAAACATTCAGTACTTC	CASSHLVTVAKNIQYF
TRBJ2-4	15	NA	many	TRBV20-1	TGCAGTGCTAGAGACCAGCGGCAAGCCAAAAACATTCAGTACTTC	CSARDQRQAKNIQYF
TRBJ2-6	18	NA	few	TRBV6-2/TRBV6-3	TGTGCCAGCAGTCCAGTGTCAGGATTCCACTCTGGGGCCAACGTCCTGACTTTC	CASSPVSGFHSGANVLTF
TRBJ2-7	14	NA	NA	TRBV5-1	TGCGCCAGCAGCTTGGTACTAGCCTCGGCCGAGCAGTACTTC	CASSLVLASAEQYF
TRBJ1-2	13	NA	few	TRBV7-2	TGTGCCAGCAGCTTAGGGTCCCTCCGTGGCTACACCTTC	CASSLGSLRGYTF
TRBJ2-7	13	NA	NA	TRBV29-1	TGCAGCGTTGACAGCGGCCATTCCTACGAGCAGTACTTC	CSVDSGHSYEQYF
TRBJ1-4	14	NA	NA	TRBV5-1	TGCGCCAGCAGCTTGGCGACTAATAATGAAAAACTGTTTTTT	CASSLATNNEKLFF
TRBJ2-7	15	TRBD2	NA	TRBV4-2	TGTGCCAGCAGCCAAGAGCGGGAGGGATCCTACGAGCAGTACTTC	CASSQEREGSYEQYF
TRBJ2-7	15	NA	NA	TRBV27	TGTGCCAGCAGTTTATCATCAGGAGGATACTACGAGCAGTACTTC	CASSLSSGGYYEQYF
TRBJ2-5	15	NA	NA	TRBV3-1	TGTGCCAGCAGCCCGGCGGGACGCAACCAAGAGACCCAGTACTTC	CASSPAGRNQETQYF
TRBJ2-1	12	NA	NA	TRBV5-6	TGTGCCAGCAGCTTAGGGCAGATGGTCCAGTTCTTC	CASSLGQMVQFF
TRBJ1-4	13	TRBD1	NA	TRBV29-1	TGCAGCGTCTTACAGGGGGCGAATGAAAAACTGTTTTTT	CSVLQGANEKLFF
TRBJ2-1	12	NA	few	TRBV11-2	TGTGCCAGCAGCCCTTCCCGGGATGAGCAGTTCTTC	CASSPSRDEQFF
TRBJ2-1	14	NA	NA	TRBV2	TGTGCCAGCAGTGATATCCAGCCCTACAATGAGCAGTTCTTC	CASSDIQPYNEQFF
TRBJ2-7	16	NA	NA	TRBV4-1	TGCGCCAGCAGCCCGACAGATACGACACACTCCTACGAGCAGTACTTC	CASSPTDTTHSYEQYF
TRBJ2-7	13	NA	few	TRBV20-1	TGCAGTGCTAGAGAGGCGGACTACTACGAGCAGTACTTC	CSAREADYYEQYF
TRBJ2-7	14	NA	few	TRBV12-3/TRBV12-4	TGTGCCAGCAGTCGGGACATATCCACCTACGAGCAGTACTTC	CASSRDISTYEQYF
TRBJ1-2	15	NA	few	TRBV9	TGTGCCAGCAGCGATGGGCAGAAGGAGGACTATGGCTACACCTTC	CASSDGQKEDYGYTF
TRBJ2-5	14	NA	NA	TRBV9	TGTGCCAGCAGCGTAGGAAACACTCAAGAGACCCAGTACTTC	CASSVGNTQETQYF
TRBJ1-4	13	NA	NA	TRBV6-5	TGTGCCAGCGGGGCGGGCGGTGATGAAAAACTGTTTTTT	CASGAGGDEKLFF
TRBJ2-7	15	TRBD1	many	TRBV11-2	TGTGCCAGCAGCTTAGGTGGGACAGGGGGCTACGAGCAGTACTTC	CASSLGGTGGYEQYF
TRBJ1-3	11	NA	many	TRBV7-2	TGTGCCAGCAGCTTAGGAGGCACCATATATTTT	CASSLGGTIYF
TRBJ2-5	13	NA	few	TRBV5-1	TGCGCCAGCAGCTTGACCTACGGGGAGACCCAGTACTTC	CASSLTYGETQYF
TRBJ2-1	13	NA	few	TRBV2	TGTGCCAGCAGTGGGACAATTTACAATGAGCAGTTCTTC	CASSGTIYNEQFF
TRBJ2-3	17	NA	NA	TRBV4-1	TGCGCCAGCAGCCTCTGGGGGGGCAGGGGGCCCACAGATACGCAGTATTTT	CASSLWGGRGPTDTQYF
TRBJ2-5	12	NA	many	TRBV29-1	TGCAGCGTTGGTCGCCCACAAGAGACCCAGTACTTC	CSVGRPQETQYF
TRBJ2-7	16	NA	few	TRBV15	TGTGCCACCAGCAGAGAACAGAGGAGGGGGCAGGTCGAGCAGTACTTC	CATSREQRRGQVEQYF